These 18 T cell receptor beta chains came from one sample sequenced in a study of blood T cell repertoires in COVID-19. Some clones are missing from TCRdb's copy, which holds only in-frame ones; the method was immunoSEQ multiplex PCR. The sample shows 300,000 to 500,000 clones, around 90% of them seen only once. The sequenced material came from PBMCs or T cells enriched from blood (not recorded which). The receptors were gathered from a woman aged 40 to 49 with acute COVID-19.

The chain has TRBV27 and TRBJ2-3; perhaps TRBD1 as D (5 bases). The V gene's germline CDR1 is MNHEY and CDR2 SMNVEV (reference sequence). The CDR3 consists of 13 residues. Trimming cost V 8 bases and J 7 bases, with 16 bases left between them. In DNA form, the CDR3 reads TGTGCCAGCTACGCCACAGGAGAGAATACGCAGTATTTT. Translating gives CASYATGENTQYF.

The chain employs TRBV5-1 and TRBJ2-3; no clear D gene. V lost 0 bases to trimming and J lost 1 base, with 6 bases between them. Germline loops: CDR1 SGHRS, CDR2 YFSETQ. The CDR3 runs 14 residues. The CDR3 DNA is TGCGCCAGCAGCTTGGAAGTAGGCACAGATACGCAGTATTTT. The encoded protein is CASSLEVGTDTQYF.

This clone appeared once. The rearrangement joins TRBV27 to TRBJ1-4, with D unclear. Germline-derived CDR1 and CDR2 are MNHEY and SMNVEV (reference sequence). V lost 3 bases and J 7 bases, leaving 9 bases between the germline ends. The CDR3 contains 13 residues. In nucleotides, the CDR3 is TGTGCCAGCAGTTTGCAAGGGAGTGAAAAACTGTTTTTT. It encodes CASSLQGSEKLFF. The variable domain in full, completed from reference TRBV27 and TRBJ1-4, reads EAQVTQNPRYLITVTGKKLTVTCSQNMNHEYMSWYRQDPGLGLRQIYYSMNVEVTDKGDVPEGYKVSRKEKRNFPLILESPSPNQTSLYFCASSLQGSEKLFFGSGTQLSVL.

J is TRBJ2-1 and V is TRBV6-6, with 16 bases matching TRBD2. Unmatched junction bases numbered 3, after V lost 5 bases and J lost 5 bases. The CDR3 consists of 16 residues. The germline V gene encodes CDR1 MNHNY and CDR2 SVGAGI (reference sequence). The CDR3 reads CASSGTSGGGNNEQFF. The CDR3 DNA sequence: TGTGCCAGCAGTGGGACTAGCGGGGGGGGTAACAATGAGCAGTTCTTC.

This chain connects TRBV10-3 to TRBJ1-2, with 7 bases aligning to TRBD1. With 4 bases clipped from V and 7 bases from J, the junction kept 6 bases outside the gene matches. Germline CDR1 reads ENHRY; CDR2 reads SYGVKD. This CDR3 region has 13 residues. CDR3 DNA: TGTGCCATCAGTGTTCAGGGACAGTCTGGCTACACCTTC. Translated, it gives CAISVQGQSGYTF.

The CDR3 here is CASSYRTSGADTQYF. The CDR3 bases are TGTGCCAGCAGTTACAGGACTAGCGGGGCAGATACGCAGTATTTT. This chain uses TRBV6-5 with TRBJ2-3; 12 nucleotides line up with TRBD2. This CDR3 spans 15 amino acids. The germline CDR1 and CDR2 sequences are MNHEY and SVGAGI. The ends lost 2 bases at V and 4 bases at J; junction bases unmatched: 1.

V and J are TRBV25-1 and TRBJ2-7, with D possibly being TRBD1 (6 bases). Germline V CDR1 and CDR2: MGHDK, SYGVNS. The CDR3 is made up of 14 amino acids. The V gene lost 5 bases and the J gene lost 0 bases, with 11 bases spanning the gap. The CDR3 region is CASSNRASSYEQYF. For the CDR3, the DNA is TGTGCCAGCAGTAACAGGGCAAGCTCCTACGAGCAGTACTTC.

The genes are TRBV5-6 and TRBJ1-2, with D maybe TRBD1 (6 bases). Germline CDR1 SGHDT, CDR2 YYEEEE. V was shortened by 4 bases and J by 4 bases, with 14 bases between the two germline ends. The CDR3 loop spans 14 amino acids. The DNA of the CDR3 is TGTGCCAGCAGCCCCCCCGGACAGTCCTATGGCTACACCTTC. It specifies CASSPPGQSYGYTF.

This clone was picked up one time. The chain has TRBV18 and TRBJ2-7; 10 positions agree with TRBD1. V lost 3 bases to trimming and J lost 6 bases; unmatched junction nucleotides: 8. Germline assignment: CDR1 KGHSH and CDR2 LQKENI. This CDR3 has 15 amino acids. The CDR3, as DNA: TGTGCCAGCTCACCCTCCGGGACAGGGGCTGGCGAGCAGTACTTC. Encoded protein: CASSPSGTGAGEQYF.

This clone was seen more than once but under ten times. The CDR3 reads CASSLAGRGETQYF. The CDR3 DNA sequence: TGTGCCAGCAGCTTAGCTGGCCGGGGAGAGACCCAGTACTTC. The chain links TRBV7-6 to TRBJ2-5, with D possibly matching TRBD2 (5 bases). Germline V gene lookup returns CDR1 SGHVS and CDR2 FNYEAQ. The CDR3 extends over 14 amino acids. The V end lost 0 bases, the J end lost 4 bases, and 9 bases lay between the germline ends.

In its sample, this clone was seen once. V usage is TRBV25-1 and J usage is TRBJ1-4, with D perhaps matching TRBD1 (5 bases). The CDR3 length is 14 residues. V dropped 7 bases and J dropped 7 bases, with 16 bases sitting between them. Looked up from germline, CDR1 is MGHDK and CDR2 is SYGVNS. Here the CDR3 DNA reads TGTGCCAGCAAAGAACAGGAGTTTAGTGAAAAACTGTTTTTT. It is translated as CASKEQEFSEKLFF.

The gene calls are TRBV27 and TRBJ2-7; D is perhaps TRBD1 (5 bases). CDR3 length equals 15 residues. Germline V gene data show CDR1 as MNHEY and CDR2 as SMNVEV (reference sequence). V was trimmed by 5 bases and J by 0 bases, leaving 14 bases between them. This chain's CDR3 is CASSPVQVSSYEQYF. The CDR3 DNA reads as TGTGCCAGCAGTCCCGTACAGGTTAGCTCCTACGAGCAGTACTTC.

Regarding this clone: Other DNA sequences of this sample code for an identical CDR3. The gene calls are TRBV19 and TRBJ1-2; no definite D call. V shed 5 bases and J shed 3 bases, with 19 bases lying between them. The germline gives CDR1 LNHDA, CDR2 SQIVND (reference sequence). This CDR3 region has 16 residues. The CDR3 DNA is TGTGCCAGTAGTGCCTCAAAGAGGGTCGGGTACTATGGCTACACCTTC. Translating gives CASSASKRVGYYGYTF. Using reference TRBV19 and TRBJ1-2 for the parts outside the CDR3, the full variable domain is DGGITQSPKYLFRKEGQNVTLSCEQNLNHDAMYWYRQDPGQGLRLIYYSQIVNDFQKGDIAEGYSVSREKKESFPLTVTSAQKNPTAFYLCASSASKRVGYYGYTFGSGTRLTVV.

Worth noting for this clone: The sample contains more than one DNA sequence encoding this CDR3. The chain joins TRBV5-1 to TRBJ2-1; 12 nucleotides align to TRBD2. Trimming at V came to 4 bases and at J to 6 bases, leaving 5 bases not matched to a gene. Germline V gene sequence: CDR1 SGHRS, CDR2 YFSETQ. This CDR3 is 15 amino acids long. The CDR3 protein is CASSPSGGAVNEQFF. The CDR3 region has the DNA TGCGCCAGCAGCCCTAGCGGGGGGGCGGTCAATGAGCAGTTCTTC.

The chain couples TRBV9 to TRBJ2-3; 12 bases match TRBD2. The J segment lost 3 bases and the V segment lost 3 bases, leaving 5 bases of the junction unmatched. Germline V CDR1 and CDR2: SGDLS, YYNGEE. CDR3 length: 16 amino acids. The CDR3 sequence is CASSEASGGATDTQYF. CDR3 in DNA: TGTGCCAGCAGCGAAGCTAGCGGGGGGGCTACAGATACGCAGTATTTT.

The genes are TRBV6-5 and TRBJ2-1; D uncertain. The CDR3 is 13 residues long. V was pared by 2 bases and J by 7 bases, with 9 bases between. CDR1 and CDR2 from the germline V gene are MNHEY and SVGAGI. The CDR3 reads CASSYRRVNEQFF. As DNA, the CDR3 is TGTGCCAGCAGTTACCGTCGGGTTAATGAGCAGTTCTTC.

The J gene is TRBJ1-1, the V gene TRBV4-1; D not resolved. Trimming removed 1 base at V and 1 base at J, with 4 bases between. The germline V gene has CDR1 MGHRA and CDR2 YSYEKL. The CDR3 has 13 residues. The CDR3 sequence: CASSQARNTEAFF. Here the CDR3 DNA reads TGCGCCAGCAGCCAAGCGAGGAACACTGAAGCTTTCTTT.

This clone has just one count. This chain uses TRBV7-9 with TRBJ1-2; D is unresolved. The CDR3 has 13 residues. The V gene lost 3 bases and the J gene lost 4 bases, with 9 bases spanning the gap. Germline CDR1 and CDR2: SEHNR and FQNEAQ (reference sequence). The CDR3 DNA reads TGTGCCAGCAGCTTTCCCAACAGCTATGGCTACACCTTC. This codes for CASSFPNSYGYTF.